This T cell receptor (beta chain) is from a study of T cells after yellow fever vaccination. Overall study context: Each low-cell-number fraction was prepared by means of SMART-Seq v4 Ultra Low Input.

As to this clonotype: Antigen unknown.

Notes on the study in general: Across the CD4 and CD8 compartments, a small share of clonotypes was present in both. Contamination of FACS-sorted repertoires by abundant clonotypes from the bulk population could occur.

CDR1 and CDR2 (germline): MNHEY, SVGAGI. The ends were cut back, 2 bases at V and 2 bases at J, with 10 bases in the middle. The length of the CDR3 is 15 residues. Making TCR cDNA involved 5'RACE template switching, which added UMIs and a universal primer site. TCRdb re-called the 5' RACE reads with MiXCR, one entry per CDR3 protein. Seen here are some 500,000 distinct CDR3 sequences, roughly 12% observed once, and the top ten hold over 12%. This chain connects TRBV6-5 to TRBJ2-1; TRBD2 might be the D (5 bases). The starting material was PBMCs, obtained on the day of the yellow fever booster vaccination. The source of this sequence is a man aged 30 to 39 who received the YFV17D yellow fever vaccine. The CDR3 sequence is CASSYPRGAYNEQFF. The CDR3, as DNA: TGTGCCAGCAGTTACCCCCGGGGAGCCTACAATGAGCAGTTCTTC.